The source of this T cell receptor beta chain is a study of CXCR3-negative and CXCR3-positive naive CD8 T cells. Findings and limits, study-wide: Sequencing showed both naive subsets with comparably high diversity, and memory CD8+ cells much lower. The study found more hydrophobic TRB CDR3s in CXCR3-positive naive cells than in CXCR3-negative naive cells. Similar TRBV-TRBJ gene usage was seen in naive CXCR3-negative and CXCR3-positive cells, but not in memory cells.

Each TRB cDNA library was prepared by 5' RACE (with UMI labels). TCRdb re-called the 5' RACE reads; one entry per CDR3 protein, DNA not given. This table holds around 61,000 distinct CDR3 sequences. Phenotypically, naive CD8+ T cells corresponded to CD45RO-CCR7+CD27+CD95-. Note on this clonotype: Its antigen is still unknown.

Germline V gene lookup returns CDR1 SGHDN and CDR2 FVKESK. The CDR3 has 19 residues. The rearrangement uses TRBV14 and TRBJ2-1; lacking DNA, the TRBD2 call made by TCRdb goes unchecked. Source material: naive CXCR3+ CD8+ T cells from blood. As for subset: CD45RO-CCR7+CD27+CD95- naive CD8+ T cells expressing CXCR3 (TNR3+). The sequence derives from a human donor in good health. Some clones in this sample may be carry-over from other donors' samples. This chain's CDR3 is CASSPRGSLAGGYYNEQFF.